A single T cell receptor beta chain is shown here with its context. The sample comes from a study of blood T cell repertoires in COVID-19. Background on the study: PBMCs, B-cell-depleted T cells, or T cells were the source of the cDNA or gDNA that made up the material.

Methods used by the authors: Scientists estimated how many nucleated cells there were by amplifying reference gene primers. The assay was immunoSEQ multiplex PCR, and TCRdb's table has in-frame clones only and misses some. The V and J calls and clone size are taken from that table; D and trimming were inferred from the DNA. The sample carries 150,000 to 200,000 clones, roughly 88% recorded once. The TCR comes from a woman at least 80 years old with acute or convalescent COVID-19. Sequenced: peripheral blood.

This CDR3 is CASGLTTGNGYTF. The CDR3 DNA is TGTGCTAGTGGTTTGACGACGGGGAATGGCTACACCTTC. This chain links TRBV12-5 with TRBJ1-2, with unresolved D. This CDR3 has 13 amino acids. From germline, CDR1 is LGHNT and CDR2 FRNRAP. V lost 2 bases to trimming and J lost 6 bases, with 10 bases between them. The variable domain in full, with the rest retrieved from reference TRBV12-5 and TRBJ1-2, is DARVTQTPRHKVTEMGQEVTMRCQPILGHNTVFWYRQTMMQGLELLAYFRNRAPLDDSGMPKDRFSAEMPDATLATLKIQPSEPRDSAVYFCASGLTTGNGYTFGSGTRLTVV.